The sequence of this T cell receptor (beta chain) was determined in a study of control samples from healthy donors and cancer patients. The method was immunoSEQ multiplex PCR; TCRdb's version includes in-frame clones alone and lacks a portion of them. The table lists roughly 120,000 clones, around nine tenths of them singletons. Germline V CDR1 and CDR2: MNHNS, SASEGT. The junction had 4 bases not matched to a gene; V was cut back by 3 bases and J by 4 bases. The CDR3 consists of 15 residues. The rearrangement joins TRBV6-1 to TRBJ2-1, with 9 bases that match TRBD2. The sequence came from a woman aged 70-85 years in good health. The source material was blood. For the CDR3, the DNA is TGTGCCAGCAGTGACCCAGCGGGGGGATACAATGAGCAGTTCTTC. This gives the protein CASSDPAGGYNEQFF.